This T cell receptor (beta chain) originates from a study of PD-1 blockade in mismatch repair-deficient tumors. Assay: immunoSEQ multiplex PCR; the TCRdb copy retains only in-frame clones and omits some. The table records about 16,000 clones, 84% of them present only once. Germline CDR1 reads MNHEY; CDR2 reads SMNVEV (reference sequence). V dropped 3 bases and J dropped 16 bases, with 19 bases sitting between them. This CDR3 spans 13 amino acids. The sequencing used PBMCs, collected before pembrolizumab treatment. This chain connects TRBV27 to TRBJ1-5, with a weak D call TRBD1 (5 bases). The receptor was derived from an adult with mismatch repair-deficient cancer. The CDR3 reads CASSFQGGRDYHF. Here the CDR3 DNA reads TGTGCCAGCAGTTTCCAGGGAGGCCGGGATTATCATTTT.